These 30 T cell receptor beta chains were sequenced from one sample in a study of T cell repertoires in cytomegalovirus infection. MiXCR was run by TCRdb on the reads, yielding one entry per CDR3 protein. The repertoire holds fewer than 550,000 distinct CDR3 sequences, with approximately 25% as singletons. Sequencing used PBMCs. The source of these receptors is a human donor in good health (CMV status not recorded). Some clones in this sample may be carry-over from other donors' samples.

The genes are TRBV12-3 or TRBV12-4 and TRBJ2-3; D gene uncertain. The CDR3 length is 12 residues. Deletions cut 8 bases from V and 4 bases from J, with 10 bases between. The CDR3 DNA reads TGTGCCAGCGGATTGAACGCAGATACGCAGTATTTT. This translates into CASGLNADTQYF.

V is TRBV27 and J is TRBJ2-1, with D possibly being TRBD2 (6 bases). Germline lookup yields CDR1 MNHEY and CDR2 SMNVEV (reference sequence). Trimming stripped 4 bases from V and 4 bases from J, with 20 bases between. The CDR3 spans 17 residues. The CDR3 DNA reads as TGTGCCAGCAGTTCCCAGACTAGTTTTCGGGCGTACAATGAGCAGTTCTTC. Amino acids: CASSSQTSFRAYNEQFF.

This clonotype was seen a handful of times. CDR3 DNA: TGTGCCAGCAGCTCGGGCGGGGGCCCTTACAATGAGCAGTTCTTC. Translated, it gives CASSSGGGPYNEQFF. The V call is TRBV7-3, the J call TRBJ2-1; D perhaps matches TRBD2 (7 bases). This CDR3 has 15 residues. The V gene's germline CDR1 is SGHTA and CDR2 FQGTGA. V was shortened by 4 bases and J by 4 bases, with 14 bases between the two germline ends.

V is TRBV12-5 and J is TRBJ2-2; D unclear. The CDR3 covers 12 residues. V dropped 4 bases and J dropped 4 bases, with 4 bases sitting between them. Germline loops: CDR1 LGHNT, CDR2 FRNRAP. The DNA of the CDR3 is TGTGCTAGTGGTTATGGCACCGGGGAGCTGTTTTTT. Residues: CASGYGTGELFF. Variable domain in full (rest from reference TRBV12-5 and TRBJ2-2): DARVTQTPRHKVTEMGQEVTMRCQPILGHNTVFWYRQTMMQGLELLAYFRNRAPLDDSGMPKDRFSAEMPDATLATLKIQPSEPRDSAVYFCASGYGTGELFFGEGSRLTVL.

This clonotype was recorded a few times. The chain combines TRBV4-2 with TRBJ2-2; tentatively, D is TRBD2 (8 bases). The V end lost 4 bases, the J end lost 7 bases, and 13 bases lay between the germline ends. The CDR3 sequence is 14 residues long. The germline V gene has CDR1 LGHNA and CDR2 YNFKEQ. CDR3 DNA sequence: TGTGCCAGCAGCCCGGGAGGGACAGTCGGGGAGCTGTTTTTT. Protein: CASSPGGTVGELFF.

This clonotype was recorded many times. The DNA of the CDR3 is TGTGCCAGCAGCTCCGGGGGCCGCGGCACAGATACGCAGTATTTT. This gives the protein CASSSGGRGTDTQYF. The chain couples TRBV7-2 to TRBJ2-3, with D perhaps being TRBD1 or TRBD2 (6 bases each). The CDR3 runs 15 residues. V lost 4 bases and J 1 base, leaving 12 bases between the germline ends. The V gene's germline CDR1 is SGHTA and CDR2 FQGNSA.

V is TRBV27 and J is TRBJ1-2; the D gene is possibly TRBD1 (5 bases). CDR3 length equals 14 residues. V lost 6 bases and J lost 4, with 15 bases in between. Germline V gene data show CDR1 as MNHEY and CDR2 as SMNVEV (reference sequence). The CDR3 coding sequence is TGTGCCAGCAGGGATGGGGGAGCTCTCTATGGCTACACCTTC. It specifies CASRDGGALYGYTF.

In this sample, this clonotype turned up a few times. The CDR3, as DNA: TGTGCCAGCAGTTTATCAGGGATCGCTAACTATGGCTACACCTTC. Residues: CASSLSGIANYGYTF. The chain carries TRBV28 and TRBJ1-2; TRBD1 is a possible D gene (5 bases). The V end was cut by 1 base, the J end by 0 bases, with 9 bases between. Germline loops: CDR1 MDHEN, CDR2 SYDVKM. The CDR3 runs to 15 residues.

The V and J genes are TRBV19 and TRBJ1-2; TRBD1 might be the D (5 bases). Germline CDR1 reads LNHDA; CDR2 reads SQIVND (reference sequence). The CDR3 runs 15 residues. Trimming removed 6 bases from V and 4 bases from J, with 18 bases in between. CDR3 amino acids: CASSLPDRSVYGYTF. CDR3 DNA: TGTGCCAGTAGCCTCCCCGACAGATCTGTCTATGGCTACACCTTC.

There are a few counts of this clonotype. The chain carries TRBV10-2 and TRBJ1-1; 7 bases align to TRBD1. This CDR3 has 13 residues. The germline V gene has CDR1 WSHSY and CDR2 SAAADI. The V gene end was trimmed by 7 bases and the J gene end by 1 base; junction bases not matched to a gene: 3. The CDR3 region has the DNA TGCGCCAGCAACGACAGGGAGAACACTGAAGCTTTCTTT. Translating gives CASNDRENTEAFF.

This clonotype was counted ten times or more. J is TRBJ1-2 and V is TRBV7-2, with 9 bases aligning to TRBD1. CDR1 is SGHTA and CDR2 is FQGNSA in the germline V gene. The J segment lost 6 bases and the V segment lost 5 bases, leaving 13 bases of the junction unmatched. The CDR3 totals 16 residues. The chain's CDR3 is CASSRMGRDRVNGYTF. The CDR3 DNA follows: TGTGCCAGCAGCCGAATGGGCCGGGACAGGGTGAATGGCTACACCTTC.

This sequence joins TRBV2 and TRBJ1-1; the D gene is possibly TRBD1 (6 bases). Germline CDR1 is SNHLY and CDR2 is FYNNEI. Trimming took 6 bases from V and 10 from J, leaving 9 bases between them. This CDR3 comprises 10 residues. Here the CDR3 reads CASSRGAAFF. The CDR3 DNA sequence: TGTGCCAGCAGCCGGGGGGCAGCTTTCTTT.

The CDR3 sequence is CASSPREYQETQYF. The CDR3 nucleotides read TGTGCCAGCAGCCCGCGGGAGTACCAAGAGACCCAGTACTTC. The chain is built from TRBV7-9 and TRBJ2-5; 7 nucleotides line up with TRBD2. The CDR3 extends over 14 amino acids. V shed 5 bases, J shed 0 bases, and the junction held 3 bases outside the gene matches. The germline V gene encodes CDR1 SEHNR and CDR2 FQNEAQ (reference sequence).

The chain couples TRBV5-4 to TRBJ1-1; possible D gene TRBD1, 5 bases. Trimming stripped 4 bases from V and 0 bases from J, with 16 bases between. The germline gives CDR1 SGHNT, CDR2 YYREEE (reference sequence). The CDR3 covers 16 residues. CDR3 residues: CASSGGPSGMNTEAFF. As DNA, the CDR3 is TGTGCCAGCAGCGGGGGACCGTCGGGTATGAACACTGAAGCTTTCTTT. The entire variable domain, with the rest obtained from reference TRBV5-4 and TRBJ1-1, is as follows: ETGVTQSPTHLIKTRGQQVTLRCSSQSGHNTVSWYQQALGQGPQFIFQYYREEENGRGNFPPRFSGLQFPNYSSELNVNALELDDSALYLCASSGGPSGMNTEAFFGQGTRLTVV.

V usage is TRBV7-2 and J usage is TRBJ1-3; D unresolved. This CDR3 contains 18 residues. V lost 0 bases to trimming and J lost 1 base, with 16 bases between them. Germline-derived CDR1 and CDR2 are SGHTA and FQGNSA. CDR3 loop: CASSLAPPLMGSGNTIYF. As DNA, the CDR3 is TGTGCCAGCAGCTTAGCTCCGCCCCTCATGGGTTCTGGAAACACCATATATTTT.

This clonotype was seen many times. The chain links TRBV7-2 to TRBJ2-1, with D perhaps given as TRBD1 or TRBD2 (5 bases each). Germline CDR1 is SGHTA and CDR2 is FQGNSA. V lost 2 bases and J 1 base, leaving 15 bases between the germline ends. CDR3 length equals 17 residues. The CDR3 DNA reads TGTGCCAGCAGCTTAAGGACCCGGGGCTGGTCCTACAATGAGCAGTTCTTC. This gives the protein CASSLRTRGWSYNEQFF.

V is TRBV2 and J is TRBJ2-3; possible D gene TRBD2, 7 bases. This CDR3 is built from 14 residues. Germline V CDR1 and CDR2: SNHLY, FYNNEI. The V end was cut by 7 bases, the J end by 6 bases, with 17 bases between. The CDR3 region has the DNA TGTGCCAGCACCGAAAGGGGGGGGTCGGATACGCAGTATTTT. This gives the protein CASTERGGSDTQYF.

The chain links TRBV6-2 or TRBV6-3 to TRBJ2-6; 13 bases align to TRBD2. The CDR3 has 18 amino acids. The germline V gene encodes CDR1 MNHEY and CDR2 SVGEGT. The trim removed 6 bases at V and 0 bases at J, leaving 5 bases unmatched. For the CDR3, the DNA is TGTGCCAGCAGAGCACTAGCGGGAGGGCCCTCTGGGGCCAACGTCCTGACTTTC. It yields the protein CASRALAGGPSGANVLTF.

This clonotype came up a few times. J is TRBJ1-4 and V is TRBV7-6, with D unclear. The CDR3 length is 13 residues. CDR1 and CDR2 (germline): SGHVS, FNYEAQ. V was cut by 7 bases and J by 0 bases, with 6 bases left in between. In nucleotides, the CDR3 is TGTGCCAGCACACACGCAACTAATGAAAAACTGTTTTTT. Its translation is CASTHATNEKLFF.

This clonotype was observed a handful of times. This sequence joins TRBV7-8 and TRBJ2-1, with 10 nucleotides matching TRBD1. The length of the CDR3 is 15 residues. CDR1 is SGHVS and CDR2 is FQNEAQ in the germline V gene. The J segment lost 7 bases and the V segment lost 3 bases, leaving 6 bases of the junction unmatched. The CDR3: CASSFRQGALNEQFF. The CDR3, as DNA: TGTGCCAGCAGCTTCCGACAGGGGGCGCTTAATGAGCAGTTCTTC.

This rearrangement joins TRBV12-3 or TRBV12-4 to TRBJ2-5, with D unresolved. The length of the CDR3 is 13 residues. V gave up 4 bases and J gave up 4 bases, with 10 bases separating them. The CDR3 DNA reads TGTGCCAGCAGTTCGGTCGCGATAGAGACCCAGTACTTC. Translating it yields CASSSVAIETQYF.

This clonotype was observed once. The chain links TRBV20-1 to TRBJ1-1, with D tentatively TRBD1 (6 bases). V shed 3 bases and J shed 8 bases, with 16 bases lying between them. CDR3 size: 13 residues. Per germline, CDR1 DFQATT and CDR2 SNEGSKA (reference sequence). CDR3 in amino acids: CSARVTGKGEAFF. In DNA form, the CDR3 reads TGCAGTGCTAGGGTCACAGGGAAGGGAGAAGCTTTCTTT.

The chain uses TRBV7-9 and TRBJ2-5; perhaps TRBD1 as D (5 bases). Trimming removed 5 bases at V and 5 bases at J, with 18 bases between. The germline gives CDR1 SEHNR, CDR2 FQNEAQ (reference sequence). The CDR3 totals 15 residues. The CDR3 coding sequence is TGTGCCAGCAGCCCTTTTTTGTCAGGGCGGGAGACCCAGTACTTC. This codes for CASSPFLSGRETQYF.

A few counts support this clonotype. J is TRBJ1-1 and V is TRBV6-6; D ambiguous. This CDR3 is built from 13 residues. The V end was cut by 7 bases, the J end by 7 bases, with 16 bases between. Germline V lookup: CDR1 MNHNY, CDR2 SVGAGI (reference sequence). CDR3 region: CASTNKRDLEAFF. CDR3 nucleotide sequence: TGTGCCAGCACTAACAAAAGAGACCTTGAAGCTTTCTTT.

The gene calls are TRBV14 and TRBJ2-4; D gene uncertain. The CDR3 covers 12 residues. CDR1 and CDR2 from the germline V gene are SGHDN and FVKESK. V shed 1 base and J shed 8 bases, with 6 bases lying between them. The CDR3 DNA sequence: TGTGCCAGCAGCCAAGTTTCGCACATTCAGTACTTC. Translation: CASSQVSHIQYF. Filled out from reference TRBV14 and TRBJ2-4, the complete variable domain reads EAGVTQFPSHSVIEKGQTVTLRCDPISGHDNLYWYRRVMGKEIKFLLHFVKESKQDESGMPNNRFLAERTGGTYSTLKVQPAELEDSGVYFCASSQVSHIQYFGAGTRLSVL.

This clonotype occurred many times. V and J are TRBV7-8 and TRBJ2-7, with TRBD2 matching 7 bases. Germline V gene lookup returns CDR1 SGHVS and CDR2 FQNEAQ. V was clipped by 5 bases and J by 4 bases; unmatched bases: 8. This CDR3 contains 14 residues. The CDR3 protein is CASSRLRGGYEQYV. In DNA, the CDR3 is TGTGCCAGCAGCCGACTGAGGGGAGGGTACGAGCAGTACGTC.

The chain couples TRBV2 to TRBJ2-7, with 11 positions matching TRBD2. Germline trimming cut 6 bases from V and 5 bases from J; bases unmatched to any gene: 9. CDR1 is SNHLY and CDR2 is FYNNEI in the germline V gene. This CDR3 is built from 15 residues. The CDR3 protein is CASRETSGVAHEQYF. The CDR3 DNA is TGTGCCAGCAGGGAGACTAGCGGGGTCGCCCACGAGCAGTACTTC.

This clonotype has a handful of counts. The chain is built from TRBV11-3 and TRBJ2-1; 7 positions agree with TRBD2. Germline assignment: CDR1 SGHNT and CDR2 YENEEA. Unmatched junction bases numbered 7, after V lost 6 bases and J lost 8 bases. The CDR3 contains 13 residues. CDR3 residues: CASRLDRGDEQFF. As DNA, the CDR3 is TGTGCCAGCAGGCTGGACCGGGGGGATGAGCAGTTCTTC.

J is TRBJ2-2 and V is TRBV7-2, with 9 nucleotides matching TRBD2. Looked up from germline, CDR1 is SGHTA and CDR2 is FQGNSA. V dropped 4 bases and J dropped 7; count of bases not matched to a gene: 13. This CDR3 has 17 residues. The CDR3 here is CASSSQLSGSGFGELFF. The CDR3 bases are TGTGCCAGCAGCTCTCAGCTTAGCGGGAGTGGGTTCGGGGAGCTGTTTTTT.

This clonotype was found a few times. The rearrangement joins TRBV12-3 or TRBV12-4 to TRBJ2-6; possibly TRBD2 for D (5 bases). This CDR3 has 13 amino acids. V was clipped by 9 bases and J by 4 bases, with 10 bases between them. CDR3 DNA sequence: TGTGCCAGTTTGGAGGTCGGGGCCAACGTCCTGACTTTC. Its translation is CASLEVGANVLTF.